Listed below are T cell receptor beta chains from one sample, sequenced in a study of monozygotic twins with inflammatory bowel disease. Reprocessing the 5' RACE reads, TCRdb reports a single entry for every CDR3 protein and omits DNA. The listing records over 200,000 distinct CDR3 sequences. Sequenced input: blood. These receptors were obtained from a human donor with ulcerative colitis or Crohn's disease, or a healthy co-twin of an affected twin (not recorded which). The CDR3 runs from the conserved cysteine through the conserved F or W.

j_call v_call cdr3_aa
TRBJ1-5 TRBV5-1 CASSLNGGEYQPQHF
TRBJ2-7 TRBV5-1 CASSPLSGDGGYEQYF
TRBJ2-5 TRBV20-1 CSASGELETQYF
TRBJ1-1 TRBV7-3 CASSLFPRDAEAFF
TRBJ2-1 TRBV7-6 CASSPGPTVNEQFF
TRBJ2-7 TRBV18 CASSPLEYEQYF
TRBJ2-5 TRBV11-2 CASSLDLGGGETQYF
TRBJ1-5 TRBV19 CASSTDGRLNQPQHF
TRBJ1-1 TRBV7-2 CASSLERFGTEAFF
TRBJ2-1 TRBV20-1 CSVSLGGDPYNEQFF
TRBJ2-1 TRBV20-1 CSARDFSGGAWNEQFF
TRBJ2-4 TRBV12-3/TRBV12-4 CASRTLPQNIQYF
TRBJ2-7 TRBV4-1 CASSRGPVLEQYF
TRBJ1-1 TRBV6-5 CASSYSQGVGTEAFF
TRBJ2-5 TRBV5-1 CASSLGLADQETQYF
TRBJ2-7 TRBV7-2 CASSLGPGSTYEQYF
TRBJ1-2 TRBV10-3 CAISVVQSSYGYTF
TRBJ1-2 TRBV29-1 CSVTRSEGGYTF
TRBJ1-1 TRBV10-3 CAITPGGNTEAFF
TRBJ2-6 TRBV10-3 CAISGQGASGANVLTF
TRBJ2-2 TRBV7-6 CASSTVVVGELFF
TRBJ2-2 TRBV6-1 CASRRTPKVTTQPGELFF
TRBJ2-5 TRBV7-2 CASSPPGGRRRTQYF
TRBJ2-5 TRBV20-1 CSARDTGQGNQETQYF
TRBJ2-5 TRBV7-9 CASRLGATQETQYF
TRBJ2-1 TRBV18 CASSPLNEQFF
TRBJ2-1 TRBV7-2 CASSPASVEQFF
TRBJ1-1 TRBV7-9 CASSFRQGNTEAFF
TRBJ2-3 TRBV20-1 CSARDPAGVGTQYF
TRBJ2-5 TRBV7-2 CASSRGGSQETQYF
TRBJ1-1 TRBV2 CASSDSPEAFF
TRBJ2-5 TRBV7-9 CASSRVGTGLETQYF
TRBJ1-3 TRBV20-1 CSALGRGLSNTIYF
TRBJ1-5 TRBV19 CASSDRRDQPQHF
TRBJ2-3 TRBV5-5 CASSHTGGGADTQYF
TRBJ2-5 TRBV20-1 CSAPYEWGLAFGETQYF
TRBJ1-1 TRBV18 CASSPQGQGGTEAFF
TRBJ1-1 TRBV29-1 CSVVRQGEGEAFF
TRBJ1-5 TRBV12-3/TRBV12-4 CASSLAQAQPQHF
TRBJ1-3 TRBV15 CATSLGGSGNTIYF
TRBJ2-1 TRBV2 CASNLGRVSSEQFF
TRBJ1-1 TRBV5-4 CASTIDQRGTEAFF
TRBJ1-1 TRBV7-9 CASSLTPPEAFF
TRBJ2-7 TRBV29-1 CSVISDRSYEQYF
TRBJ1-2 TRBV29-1 CSGHHSGQDGGYTF
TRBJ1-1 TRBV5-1 CASSSRETTEAFF
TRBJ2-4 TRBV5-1 CASSPDPRGAKNIQYF
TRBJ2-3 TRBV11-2 CASSLGIGRPDTQYF
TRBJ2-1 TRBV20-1 CSAGTGGMTYYNEQFF
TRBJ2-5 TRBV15 CATSRGGRQETQYF
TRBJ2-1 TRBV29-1 CSASTGGNEQFF
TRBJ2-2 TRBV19 CASTETGQTAGELFF
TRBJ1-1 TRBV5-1 CASSLEGASNTEAFF
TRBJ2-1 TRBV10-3 CAISGEGGLYNEQFF
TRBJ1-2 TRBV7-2 CASSLPPNYGYTF
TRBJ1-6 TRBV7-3 CASSAQGGSPLHF
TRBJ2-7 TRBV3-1 CASSQVGRGEQYF
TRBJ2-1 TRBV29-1 CSVVTKTEEQFF
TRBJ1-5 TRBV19 CASSISPASQPQHF